This is a list of T cell receptor beta chains from one sample in a study of cytomegalovirus exposure and HLA in healthy donors. TCRdb's copy holds only in-frame clones and misses some; the assay was immunoSEQ multiplex PCR. The sample shows more than 100,000 clones, 50% to 75% of them seen only once. Source material: PBMCs. The source is a woman aged 40 to 50 in good health and CMV-seronegative. The CDR3 runs from the conserved cysteine through the conserved F or W. D genes are given only for firm matches. Size is omitted from some rows. Given values are once, few, many or a class for expanded clones.

abundance	j_gene	v_gene	d_gene	CDR3nt	CDR3aa
NA	TRBJ2-7	TRBV27	TRBD1	TGTGCCAGCAGTACCGGGACAGGCTCCTACGAGCAGTACTTC	CASSTGTGSYEQYF
NA	TRBJ2-1	TRBV2	TRBD1	TGTGCCAGCACCAAAGGGACAGTCAATGAGCAGTTCTTC	CASTKGTVNEQFF
NA	TRBJ1-1	TRBV5-6	TRBD1	TGTGCCAGCAGCCCCCTGACAGGGGGCCGCATGAACACTGAAGCTTTCTTT	CASSPLTGGRMNTEAFF
few	TRBJ1-2	TRBV10-2	NA	TGCGCCAGCAGTGAGTCGGGCAGGCATGGCTACACCTTC	CASSESGRHGYTF
NA	TRBJ2-3	TRBV7-9	TRBD1	TGTGCCAGCAGCTCGACAGGGGTGGGCACAGATACGCAGTATTTT	CASSSTGVGTDTQYF
NA	TRBJ1-5	TRBV7-2	NA	TGTGCCAGCAGCCCAGGACAGTCCGGACAGCCCCAGCATTTT	CASSPGQSGQPQHF
NA	TRBJ1-4	TRBV4-2	NA	TGTGCCAGCAGCCAAGTAGGGGAAACAACTAATGAAAAACTGTTTTTT	CASSQVGETTNEKLFF
NA	TRBJ1-2	TRBV7-2	NA	TGTGCCAGCAGCGGGCAGGGTAGCTATGGCTACACCTTC	CASSGQGSYGYTF
few	TRBJ1-2	TRBV27	TRBD1	TGTGCCAGCAGGACTGCGGGACAGGGAAAAGGCTACACCTTC	CASRTAGQGKGYTF
NA	TRBJ1-1	TRBV30	TRBD1	TGTGCCTGGAGTGTATACCCGGGACAGTATAACACTGAAGCTTCCTTT	CAWSVYPGQYNTEASF
NA	TRBJ1-1	TRBV9	NA	TGTGCCAGCAGCGTAGGTGGGCAGGGCACTGAAGCTTTCTTT	CASSVGGQGTEAFF
NA	TRBJ1-2	TRBV29-1	NA	TGCAGCGTTGAAGTTGGAGGGGCTCAGCGTGGCTACACCTTC	CSVEVGGAQRGYTF
NA	TRBJ1-3	TRBV5-6	TRBD1	TGTGCCAGCAGCTTGGGACTCAACAGGGGAGCTGGAAACACCATATATTTT	CASSLGLNRGAGNTIYF
NA	TRBJ1-5	TRBV27	TRBD1	TGTGCCAGCAGTTCGCTCCCGGGACAGTTACTCTATAGCAATCAGCCCCAGCATTTT	CASSSLPGQLLYSNQPQHF
NA	TRBJ1-3	TRBV30	NA	TGTGCCTGGGTTACCAGGGGACGTGGAAACACCATATATTTT	CAWVTRGRGNTIYF
NA	TRBJ2-5	TRBV6-6	TRBD2	TGTGCCAGCAACGGGGGGGCCAAAGAGACCCAGTACTTC	CASNGGAKETQYF
NA	TRBJ1-2	TRBV6-1	NA	TGTGCCAGCAGTGTTACACCAGACTATGGCTACACCTTC	CASSVTPDYGYTF
once	TRBJ2-3	TRBV6-1	NA	TGTGCCAGCAGTGAAGTAACAGATACGCAGTATTTT	CASSEVTDTQYF
few	TRBJ2-3	TRBV6-4	TRBD2	TGTGCCAGCAGTGACTCGGCGGGGGGAATTGATACGCAGTATTTT	CASSDSAGGIDTQYF
NA	TRBJ2-7	TRBV29-1	NA	TGCAGCGCCCAGGGGAATACCTACGAGCAGTACTTC	CSAQGNTYEQYF
NA	TRBJ2-1	TRBV4-3	TRBD1	TGCGCCAGCAGCCAACTAGGACAGGGCCTAAACAATGAGCAGTTCTTC	CASSQLGQGLNNEQFF
few	TRBJ1-1	TRBV21-1	NA	TGTGCCAGCAGCAAAGGACGTTTAGTTAGGGGCACTGAAGCTTTCTTT	CASSKGRLVRGTEAFF
NA	TRBJ2-3	TRBV6-5	NA	TGTGCCAGCAGTTACGGGACTTACACAGATACGCAGTATTTT	CASSYGTYTDTQYF
once	TRBJ2-7	TRBV4-1	TRBD2	TGCGCCAGCAGCCAGGGACTAGCGAGGGAGCAGTACTTC	CASSQGLAREQYF
NA	TRBJ2-2	TRBV6-6	NA	TGTGCCAGCAGCCCGTGGCAGGCCACCGCCGGGGAGCTGTTTTTT	CASSPWQATAGELFF
once	TRBJ2-1	TRBV9	NA	TGTGCCAGCAGCGCCAATTACAGGGCGGGCAGGTCCTACAATGAGCAGTTCTTC	CASSANYRAGRSYNEQFF
NA	TRBJ1-2	TRBV16	NA	TGTGCCAGCAGCTCCCGGAGGGACCATGGCTACACCTTC	CASSSRRDHGYTF
few	TRBJ1-1	TRBV10-3	NA	TGTGCCATCGGCAGGGGTGCGCTGAACACTGAAGCTTTCTTT	CAIGRGALNTEAFF
NA	TRBJ1-4	TRBV4-3	NA	TGCGCCAGCAGCCAAAATCGGAATGAAAAACTGTTTTTT	CASSQNRNEKLFF